This entry describes one T cell receptor beta chain. This entry is derived from a study of glioma-infiltrating T cells after dendritic cell vaccination. At the level of the study: Dendritic cell vaccine was injected intradermally three times, biweekly.

V lost 8 bases and J 2 bases, leaving 15 bases between the germline ends. The CDR3 contains 14 residues. The germline V gene encodes CDR1 MNHEY and CDR2 SMNVEV (reference sequence). This table comes from immunoSEQ multiplex PCR, and its TCRdb copy is limited to in-frame clones, with some not included. The sample gives around 100,000 clones, roughly 79% of which show up once; approximately 12% is in the top ten. Patients had residual fresh-frozen tumor tissue and more than two years of survival data. PBMC were collected before vaccination, two weeks after the third vaccination, and at progression. Sequenced here: blood, sampled before dendritic cell vaccination. This rearrangement joins TRBV27 to TRBJ2-5; D not resolved. The clonotype was recovered from a human donor with glioblastoma. Written as DNA, the CDR3 is TGTGCCAGCTCCCCTCTCCGGAGACAAGAGACCCAGTACTTC. It encodes CASSPLRRQETQYF.